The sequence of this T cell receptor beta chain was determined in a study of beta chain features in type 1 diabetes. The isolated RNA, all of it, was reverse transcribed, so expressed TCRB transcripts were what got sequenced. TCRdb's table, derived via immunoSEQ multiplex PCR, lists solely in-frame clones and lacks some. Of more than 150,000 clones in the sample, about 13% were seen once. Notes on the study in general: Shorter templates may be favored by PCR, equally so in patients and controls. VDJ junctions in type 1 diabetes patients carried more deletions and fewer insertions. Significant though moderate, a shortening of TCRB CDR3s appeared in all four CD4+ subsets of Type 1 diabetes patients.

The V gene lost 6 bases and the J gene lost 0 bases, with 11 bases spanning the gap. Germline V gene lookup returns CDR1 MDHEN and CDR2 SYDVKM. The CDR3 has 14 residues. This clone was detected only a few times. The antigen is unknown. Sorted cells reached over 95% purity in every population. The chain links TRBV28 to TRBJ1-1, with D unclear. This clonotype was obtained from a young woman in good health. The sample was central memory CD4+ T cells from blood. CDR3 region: CASRFQRMNTEAFF. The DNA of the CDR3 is TGTGCCAGCAGGTTTCAGAGGATGAACACTGAAGCTTTCTTT.